This T cell receptor (beta chain) derives from a study of Tregs in tolerant kidney transplant recipients. Findings of the study overall: Changing PCR primers prevented nucleotide comparison between some patients' samples.

Profiling relied on immunoSEQ multiplex PCR, and the TCRdb table lists in-frame clones only, not all of them. The sample holds 11,000 to 15,000 clones. Related graft donors supplied nonmyeloablative bone marrow transplants, and mixed chimerism was transient. Unstimulated Tregs (CD4+CD25+CD127-) and CD4+CD25- non-Tregs were sorted from PBMCs. Per the germline V gene, CDR1 is LNHDA and CDR2 is SQIVND (reference sequence). The CDR3 loop spans 12 amino acids. Note on this clone: Its antigen is still unknown. The read is 3 residues too short to cover the CDR3 end, so that end is filled in from the germline J gene.

This sample comprised CD8+ T cells from blood (PBMCs), obtained 6 months after the transplant. The source is a human patient who received a combined kidney and bone marrow transplant. Some T cells may originate from the graft donor. The genes are TRBV19 and TRBJ1-1; possibly TRBD1 for D (5 bases). The CDR3 bases that were read are TGTGCCAGTAGGGGCGGGGGGATCGAA. This codes for CASRGGGIE. The full CDR3 protein is CASRGGGIEAFF.